This TCR beta chain was identified during a study of shared clonotypes between healthy human individuals. In the study overall: With ages of 18 to 49, the donors were a couple of women and a few men.

An even split of each subset's genomic DNA across several immunoSEQ plates was performed. In the authors' methods: Junction-only immunoSEQ sequences carried no quality scores, so filtering differed. Generated by immunoSEQ multiplex PCR, the TCRdb table keeps only in-frame clones and is missing some. D and trimming come from the DNA, and the V and J calls and clone size come from that table. The data hold roughly 510,000 clones, with around 79% observed a single time. Looked up from germline, CDR1 is SGHRS and CDR2 is YFSETQ. V lost 3 bases and J 3 bases, leaving 27 bases between the germline ends. The CDR3 sequence is 19 residues long. Study results and limitations: The low donor count limited represented genetic and exposure-history diversity.

Regarding this clone: Its cognate antigen is unknown.

Material for sequencing was PBMCs. The chain is built from TRBV5-1 and TRBJ2-5; either TRBD1 or TRBD2 may fit D (5 bases each). This receptor was identified in a woman in her forties in good health. Some clones in this sample may be carry-over from other donors' samples. The CDR3 DNA reads as TGCGCCAGCAGCTCCGTCCGATGGGGACGGGATGAGGAGGAAGAGACCCAGTACTTC. This gives the protein CASSSVRWGRDEEEETQYF.